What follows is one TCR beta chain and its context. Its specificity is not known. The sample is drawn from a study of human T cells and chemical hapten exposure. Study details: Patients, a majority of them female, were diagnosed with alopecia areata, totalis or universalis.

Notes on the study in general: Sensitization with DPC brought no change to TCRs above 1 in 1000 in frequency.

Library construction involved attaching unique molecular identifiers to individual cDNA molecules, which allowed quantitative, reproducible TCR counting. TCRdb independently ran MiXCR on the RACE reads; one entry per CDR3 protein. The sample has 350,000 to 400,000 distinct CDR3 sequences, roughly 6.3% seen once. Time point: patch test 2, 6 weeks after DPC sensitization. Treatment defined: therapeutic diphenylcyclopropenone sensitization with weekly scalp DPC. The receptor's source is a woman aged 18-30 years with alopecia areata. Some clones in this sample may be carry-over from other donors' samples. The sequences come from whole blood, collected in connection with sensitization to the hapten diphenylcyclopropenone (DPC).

The CDR3 protein is CASTTSGAYNEQFF. CDR3 bases: TGTGCCAGCACCACTAGCGGGGCCTACAATGAGCAGTTCTTC. The genes are TRBV6-6 and TRBJ2-1; 10 bases fit TRBD2. The CDR3 length is 14 residues. Germline V gene data show CDR1 as MNHNY and CDR2 as SVGAGI (reference sequence). Germline trimming cut 7 bases from V and 2 bases from J; bases unmatched to any gene: 2.